This TCR beta chain is drawn from a study of T cell changes during pregnancy in multiple sclerosis. Germline CDR1 and CDR2: MNHNS and SASEGT. V lost 0 bases to trimming and J lost 4 bases; unmatched junction nucleotides: 4. This CDR3 contains 15 residues. Profiling relied on immunoSEQ multiplex PCR, and the TCRdb table lists in-frame clones only, not all of them. The top ten clones hold roughly 0.61% of a sample with about 44,000 clones, 80% to 95% of them seen once. This TCR derives from a female donor with multiple sclerosis, enrolled in a pregnancy study. The source was CD4+ T cells from peripheral blood mononuclear cells, collected in the first trimester of pregnancy. The chain joins TRBV6-1 to TRBJ2-7, with 9 positions matching TRBD2. Here the CDR3 reads CASSEALAGPYEQYF. CDR3 in DNA: TGTGCCAGCAGTGAAGCGCTAGCGGGACCTTACGAGCAGTACTTC.